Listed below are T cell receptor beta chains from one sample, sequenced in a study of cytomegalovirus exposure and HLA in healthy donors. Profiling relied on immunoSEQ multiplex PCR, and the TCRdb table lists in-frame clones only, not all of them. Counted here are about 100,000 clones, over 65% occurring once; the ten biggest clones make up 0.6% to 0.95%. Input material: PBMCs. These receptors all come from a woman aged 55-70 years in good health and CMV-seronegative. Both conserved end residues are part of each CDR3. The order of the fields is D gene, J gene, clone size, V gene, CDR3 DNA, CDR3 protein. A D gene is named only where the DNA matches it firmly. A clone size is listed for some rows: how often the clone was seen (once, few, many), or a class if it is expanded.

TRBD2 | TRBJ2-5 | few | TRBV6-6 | TGTGCCAGCAGCTTAGCGGGGGGAGCGGAGACCCAGTACTTC | CASSLAGGAETQYF
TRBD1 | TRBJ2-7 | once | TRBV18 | TGTGCCAGCTCATCGGACAGGGCGTACGAGCAGTACTTC | CASSSDRAYEQYF
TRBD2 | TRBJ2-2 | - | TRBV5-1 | TGCGCCAGCAGCTCCACTAGCGGGAGGGCTGGCGGGGAGCTGTTTTTT | CASSSTSGRAGGELFF
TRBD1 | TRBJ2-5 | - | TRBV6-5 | TGTGCCAGCAGTTACCCCAGAGGCAGGGGGCGAGAGACCCAGTACTTC | CASSYPRGRGRETQYF
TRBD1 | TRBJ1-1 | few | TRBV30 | TGTGCCTGGAAGAGGGACAGGGGAGAAACTGAAGCTTTCTTT | CAWKRDRGETEAFF
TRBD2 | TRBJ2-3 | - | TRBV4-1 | TGCGCCAGCAGGGGGTGGGGTAAGCGGGGGCCCCACAATCGCACAGATACGCAGTATTTT | CASRGWGKRGPHNRTDTQYF
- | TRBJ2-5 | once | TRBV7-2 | TGTGCCAGCAGCTTAGAGGGGGGGCGGTACCAAGAGACCCAGTACTTC | CASSLEGGRYQETQYF
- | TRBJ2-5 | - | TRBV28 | TGTGCCAGTAGGGAGTACGAGACCCAGTACTTC | CASREYETQYF
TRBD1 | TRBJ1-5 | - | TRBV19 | TGTGCCAGTAGGGAGCAGGGGGTTCTCAATCAGCCCCAGCATTTT | CASREQGVLNQPQHF
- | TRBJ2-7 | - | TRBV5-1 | TGCGCCAGCAGCTATTACCGGGGGAACTCCTACGAGCAGTACTTC | CASSYYRGNSYEQYF
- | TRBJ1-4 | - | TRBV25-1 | TGTGCCAGCAGTGAATATAAAGGGGAGGGTTCTGGAAAACTGTTTTTT | CASSEYKGEGSGKLFF
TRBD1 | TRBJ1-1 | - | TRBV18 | TGTGCCAGCTCAGCAGGGGGAGGCACTGAAGCTTTCTTT | CASSAGGGTEAFF
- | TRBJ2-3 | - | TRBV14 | TGTGCCAGCAGCCAGACGGGAGTCCAGACCGATACGCAGTATTTT | CASSQTGVQTDTQYF
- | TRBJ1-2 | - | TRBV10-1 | TGCGCCAGCAGTGGGAGTAACTATGGCTACACCTTC | CASSGSNYGYTF
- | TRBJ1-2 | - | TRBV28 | TGTGCCAGCAGTTCCGGACAGTATGGCTACACCTTC | CASSSGQYGYTF
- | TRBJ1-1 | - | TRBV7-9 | TGTGCCAGCAGCCAAAATCCCCAGGGGCTGAACACTGAAGCTTTCTTT | CASSQNPQGLNTEAFF
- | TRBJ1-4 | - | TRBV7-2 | TGTGCCAGCAGCCCCCGAACAGGTGATGAAAAACTGTTTTTT | CASSPRTGDEKLFF
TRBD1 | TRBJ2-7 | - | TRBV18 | TGTGCCAGCTCGAAACAGGGGGTACGGTCCTACGAGCAGTACTTC | CASSKQGVRSYEQYF
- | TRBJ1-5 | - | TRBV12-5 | TGTGCTAGTGGTATACAGGGAAGCAATCAGCCCCAGCATTTT | CASGIQGSNQPQHF
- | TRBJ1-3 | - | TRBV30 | TGTGCCTGGAGCGATGGGAGGGGCGATGCTGGAAACACCATATATTTT | CAWSDGRGDAGNTIYF
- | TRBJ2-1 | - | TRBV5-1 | TGCGCCAGCAGCCCGAGGGCCGGGGAGAATGAGCAGTTCTTC | CASSPRAGENEQFF
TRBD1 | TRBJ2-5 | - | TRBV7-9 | TGTGCCAGCAGCTTAACCGACCGGGACAGATGGTACCAAGAGACCCAGTACTTC | CASSLTDRDRWYQETQYF
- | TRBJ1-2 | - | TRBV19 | TGTGCCAGTAGTATTGTACCAGGGTATGGCTACACCTTC | CASSIVPGYGYTF
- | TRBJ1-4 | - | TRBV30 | TGTGCCTGGAGTTCAATCAAAGAAAAACTGTTTTTT | CAWSSIKEKLFF
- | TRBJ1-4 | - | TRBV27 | TGTGCCAGCAGTCCTGGAGGAGGGGGGGTTGAAAAACTGTTTTTT | CASSPGGGGVEKLFF
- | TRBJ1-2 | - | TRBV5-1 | TGCGCCAGCAGCTTGGCGGGAGATGGCTACACCTTC | CASSLAGDGYTF
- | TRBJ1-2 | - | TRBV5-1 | TGCGCCAGCAGCTTGGATGGGGGGGCGGCTAACTATGGCTACACCTTC | CASSLDGGAANYGYTF
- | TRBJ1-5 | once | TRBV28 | TGTGCCAGCCGGATACAGGGAGTCAATCAGCCCCAGCATTTT | CASRIQGVNQPQHF
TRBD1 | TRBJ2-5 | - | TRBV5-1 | TGCGCCAGCAGCGCGGCGGACAGGGGAAGTAGTGAGACCCAGTACTTC | CASSAADRGSSETQYF
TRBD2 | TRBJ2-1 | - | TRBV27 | TGTGCCAGCAGTTTAGCTAGCGGGAGATTTAACTACAATGAGCAGTTCTTC | CASSLASGRFNYNEQFF
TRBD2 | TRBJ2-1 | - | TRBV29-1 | TGCAGCGTTGATCGGGGACTAGCGGGGGGACTTTCCTACAATGAGCAGTTCTTC | CSVDRGLAGGLSYNEQFF
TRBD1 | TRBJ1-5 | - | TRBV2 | TGTGCCAGCAGTTCCGACAGGGGGGATCAGCCCCAGCATTTT | CASSSDRGDQPQHF
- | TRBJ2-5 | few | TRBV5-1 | TGCGCCAGCAGCTTGGTGGCAGGCTACCAAGAGACCCAGTACTTC | CASSLVAGYQETQYF
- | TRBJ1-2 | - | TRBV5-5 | TGTGCCAGCAGCTTGGAGCAGGGCATCTATGGCTACACCTTC | CASSLEQGIYGYTF
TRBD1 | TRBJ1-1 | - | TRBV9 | TGTGCCAGCAGCGTAGTGCCGGGACAGAGTGAAGCTTTCTTT | CASSVVPGQSEAFF
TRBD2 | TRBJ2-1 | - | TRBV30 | TGTGCCTGGAGTAGCGGGGGTAATGAGCAGTTCTTC | CAWSSGGNEQFF
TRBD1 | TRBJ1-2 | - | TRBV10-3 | TGTGCCATCAGTGAGGGACAGGAAACCTATGGCTACACCTTC | CAISEGQETYGYTF
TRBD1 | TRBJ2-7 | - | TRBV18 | TGTGCCACCGCGAAGCAGGGGGACCGTTCGACCTACGAGCAGTACTTC | CATAKQGDRSTYEQYF
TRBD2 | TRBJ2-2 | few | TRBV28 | TGTGCCATTCGCCCCAGCGGGAGGGACACCGGGGAGCTGTTTTTT | CAIRPSGRDTGELFF
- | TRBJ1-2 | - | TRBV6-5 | TGTGCCAGCAGTTACCAAAGGGGCAGGGGCTACACCTTC | CASSYQRGRGYTF
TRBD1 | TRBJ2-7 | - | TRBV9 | TGTGCCAGCAGCCCCGAAGGGGGCGCGGACTACGAGCAGTACTTC | CASSPEGGADYEQYF
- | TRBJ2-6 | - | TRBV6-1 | TGTGCCAGCAGTGGGGGGCCTGGGGCCAACGTCCTGACTTTC | CASSGGPGANVLTF
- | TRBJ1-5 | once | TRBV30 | TGTGCCTGGAGTGTACTGAATAGCAATCAGCCCCAGCATTTT | CAWSVLNSNQPQHF
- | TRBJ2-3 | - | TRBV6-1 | TGTGCCAGCACCGGCAGACTAAGGCCAGATACGCAGTATTTT | CASTGRLRPDTQYF
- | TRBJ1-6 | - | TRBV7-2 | TGTGCCAGCAGCTCACTTCTGGGGCCTTCGGAAGCACCCCTCCACTTT | CASSSLLGPSEAPLHF
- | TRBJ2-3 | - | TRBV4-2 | TGTGCCAGCAGCAAATCCGCGGGGAGCACAGATACGCAGTATTTT | CASSKSAGSTDTQYF
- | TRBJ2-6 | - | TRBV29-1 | TGCAGCGTTGAGATTGGCACAGGGTTTCCTGGGGCCAACGTCCTGACTTTC | CSVEIGTGFPGANVLTF
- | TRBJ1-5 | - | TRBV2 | TGTGCCAGCATGCGGGGTAACAATCAGCCCCAGCATTTT | CASMRGNNQPQHF
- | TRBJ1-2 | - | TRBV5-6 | TGTGCCAGCAGCTTGAGGGGAATGGAAACTGGCTACACCTTC | CASSLRGMETGYTF
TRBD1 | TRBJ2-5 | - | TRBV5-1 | TGCGCCAGCAGCACCTCGACAGGGCCCCAAGAGACCCAGTACTTC | CASSTSTGPQETQYF
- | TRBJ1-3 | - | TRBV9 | TGTGCCAGCAGCGAGGGGGGGGGAAACACCATATATTTT | CASSEGGGNTIYF
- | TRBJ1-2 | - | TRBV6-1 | TGTGCCAGCAGTGTAGTTGGTGGGGGGGGATTTGGCTACACCTTC | CASSVVGGGGFGYTF
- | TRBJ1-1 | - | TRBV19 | TGTGCCAGTAGTTATCAGGGGAGCACTGAAGCTTTCTTT | CASSYQGSTEAFF